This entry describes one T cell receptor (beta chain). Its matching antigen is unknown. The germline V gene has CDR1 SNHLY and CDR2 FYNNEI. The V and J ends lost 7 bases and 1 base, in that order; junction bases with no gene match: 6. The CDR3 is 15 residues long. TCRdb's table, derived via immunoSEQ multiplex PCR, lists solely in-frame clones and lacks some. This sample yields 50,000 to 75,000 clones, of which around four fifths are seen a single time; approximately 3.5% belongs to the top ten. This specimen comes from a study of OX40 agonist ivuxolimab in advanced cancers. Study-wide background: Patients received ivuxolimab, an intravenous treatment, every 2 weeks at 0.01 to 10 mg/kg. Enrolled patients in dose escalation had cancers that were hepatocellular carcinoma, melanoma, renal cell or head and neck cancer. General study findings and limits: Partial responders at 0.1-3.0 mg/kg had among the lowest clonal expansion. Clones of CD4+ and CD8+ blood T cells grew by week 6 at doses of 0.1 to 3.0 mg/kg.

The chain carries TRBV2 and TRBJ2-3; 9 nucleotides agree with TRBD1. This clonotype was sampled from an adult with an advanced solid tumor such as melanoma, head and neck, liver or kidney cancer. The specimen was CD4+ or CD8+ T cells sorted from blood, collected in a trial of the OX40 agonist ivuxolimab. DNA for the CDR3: TGTGCCAGCACACCCCGGACAGGGGGCACAGATACGCAGTATTTT. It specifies CASTPRTGGTDTQYF.